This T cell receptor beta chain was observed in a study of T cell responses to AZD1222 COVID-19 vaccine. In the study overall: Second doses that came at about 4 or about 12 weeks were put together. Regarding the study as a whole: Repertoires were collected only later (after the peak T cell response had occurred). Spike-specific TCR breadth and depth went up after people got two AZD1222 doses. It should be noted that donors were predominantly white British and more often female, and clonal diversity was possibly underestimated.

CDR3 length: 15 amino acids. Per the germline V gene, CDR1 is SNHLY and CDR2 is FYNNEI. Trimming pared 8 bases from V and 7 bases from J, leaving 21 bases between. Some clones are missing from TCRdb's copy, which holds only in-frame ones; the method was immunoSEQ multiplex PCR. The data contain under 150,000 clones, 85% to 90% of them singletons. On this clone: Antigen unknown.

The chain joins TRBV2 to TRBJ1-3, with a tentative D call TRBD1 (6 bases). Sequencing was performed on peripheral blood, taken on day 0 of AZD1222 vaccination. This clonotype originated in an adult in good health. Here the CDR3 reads CASPPGQGIWNTIYF. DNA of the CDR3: TGTGCCAGCCCTCCGGGCCAGGGGATATGGAACACCATATATTTT.